The 25 T cell receptor beta chains listed next were all sequenced from one sample in a study of blood T cell dynamics during melanoma immunotherapy (dated by TCRdb to about 2020). Sample time point, as interpreted from the label and publication: pre-treatment baseline. The library was prepared using the immunoSEQ multiplex PCR assay. As stored in TCRdb, this immuneACCESS dataset retains in-frame rearrangements with V and J assigned. A fraction of the clones does not appear; measured against another copy, unresolved V genes explain less than half of the discrepancy, and the remainder lacks a known reason. The sample table holds about 13,000 clones, of which about 92% were seen once. 0.18% of the sample comes from the top ten. The source material was effector memory CD8+ T cells from blood, sampled from a patient treated with checkpoint blockade. These receptors all stem from a human donor with melanoma.

The gene calls are TRBV7-9 and TRBJ1-5; 7 bases agree with TRBD1. J lost 3 bases, V lost 3 bases, and 5 bases had no gene match. CDR1 is SEHNR, CDR2 FQNEAQ, per germline (reference sequence). CDR3 length: 15 amino acids. In DNA, the CDR3 is TGTGCCAGCAGCTTGGGGGGACAGTTCAATCAGCCCCAGCATTTT. Amino acid sequence: CASSLGGQFNQPQHF.

This clone has just a few counts. The gene calls are TRBV2 and TRBJ1-5; D is perhaps TRBD1 (6 bases). With 2 bases removed from V and 0 bases from J, the gap between germline ends came to 11 bases. This CDR3 has 16 amino acids. From germline, CDR1 is SNHLY and CDR2 FYNNEI. DNA of the CDR3: TGTGCCAGCAGTGAACCAAGGGGGACTAGCAATCAGCCCCAGCATTTT. Translated, it gives CASSEPRGTSNQPQHF. Based on the CDR3 plus reference TRBV2 and TRBJ1-5, the full variable domain is EPEVTQTPSHQVTQMGQEVILRCVPISNHLYFYWYRQILGQKVEFLVSFYNNEISEKSEIFDDQFSVERPDGSNFTLKIRSTKLEDSAMYFCASSEPRGTSNQPQHFGDGTRLSIL.

The rearrangement uses TRBV19 and TRBJ1-1; no firm D call. With 5 bases removed from V and 2 bases from J, the gap between germline ends came to 9 bases. The CDR3 sequence is 13 residues long. CDR1 and CDR2 from the germline V gene are LNHDA and SQIVND (reference sequence). Here the CDR3 DNA reads TGTGCCAGTAGTGCAGACGGTAACACTGAAGCTTTCTTT. This translates into CASSADGNTEAFF.

This chain joins TRBV5-4 and TRBJ1-1, with 7 bases that match TRBD1. The V and J ends lost 2 bases and 0 bases, in that order; junction bases with no gene match: 4. Per the germline V gene, CDR1 is SGHNT and CDR2 is YYREEE (reference sequence). The CDR3 sequence is 15 residues long. Written as DNA, the CDR3 is TGTGCCAGCAGCTTTCGACAGGGATTGAACACTGAAGCTTTCTTT. It is translated as CASSFRQGLNTEAFF.

The V call is TRBV6-6, the J call TRBJ2-7, with TRBD1 identical over 7 bases. There are 14 residues in the CDR3. With V trimmed by 6 bases and J by 0 bases, 5 bases remained unmatched. Germline loops: CDR1 MNHNY, CDR2 SVGAGI (reference sequence). The CDR3 DNA follows: TGTGCCAGCAGCCAGGGGGACAGCTCCTACGAGCAGTACTTC. Encoded protein: CASSQGDSSYEQYF.

The chain combines TRBV10-2 with TRBJ1-1; 7 bases agree with TRBD1. V lost 1 base and J lost 11; bases outside the gene matches: 7. CDR3 size: 13 residues. The V gene's germline CDR1 is WSHSY and CDR2 SAAADI. The CDR3 region has the DNA TGCGCCAGCAGTGAGTGGCAGGGGGAGTGGGCTTTCTTT. Protein sequence: CASSEWQGEWAFF.

This chain uses TRBV28 with TRBJ2-1; the match to TRBD1 covers 7 bases. V shed 5 bases and J 10 bases; nucleotides not matched to a gene: 5. The CDR3 contains 12 residues. The germline V gene encodes CDR1 MDHEN and CDR2 SYDVKM. The CDR3 spells CASSPAGGEQFF. CDR3 bases: TGTGCCAGCAGTCCCGCAGGGGGAGAGCAGTTCTTC.

The V gene is TRBV19, the J gene TRBJ2-7, with 7 bases aligning to TRBD2. The CDR3 is made up of 14 amino acids. V gave up 6 bases and J gave up 0 bases; unmatched junction bases: 5. Germline V gene sequence: CDR1 LNHDA, CDR2 SQIVND (reference sequence). The CDR3 DNA is TGTGCCAGTAGCACGAGCGGGACCTCCTACGAGCAGTACTTC. Translation gives CASSTSGTSYEQYF.

The rearrangement links TRBV4-1 to TRBJ1-1; weak D call: TRBD1 (6 bases). V was clipped by 4 bases and J by 3 bases, with 15 bases between them. CDR3 size: 15 residues. Looked up from germline, CDR1 is MGHRA and CDR2 is YSYEKL. The CDR3 DNA is TGCGCCAGCAGCCCCCAACCCGGGGGGCACACTGAAGCTTTCTTT. It translates to CASSPQPGGHTEAFF.

V and J are TRBV19 and TRBJ1-5; tentatively, D is TRBD1 (5 bases). The germline V and J ends were trimmed by 1 base and 0 bases, with 13 bases remaining between them. There are 17 residues in the CDR3. Per the germline V gene, CDR1 is LNHDA and CDR2 is SQIVND (reference sequence). This CDR3 reads CASSIVPTEYSNQPQHF. The CDR3 nucleotides are TGTGCCAGTAGTATAGTCCCGACAGAATATAGCAATCAGCCCCAGCATTTT.

This clone was detected only once. The rearrangement links TRBV5-4 to TRBJ1-4; no clear D gene. CDR1 is SGHNT, CDR2 YYREEE, per germline (reference sequence). V was trimmed by 3 bases and J by 7 bases, leaving 7 bases between them. This CDR3 has 12 amino acids. The CDR3 sequence is CASSSPSEKLFF. The DNA of the CDR3 is TGTGCCAGCAGCTCGCCCAGTGAAAAACTGTTTTTT.

The CDR3 region has the DNA TGTGCCAGTAGTATAGAAAGGGAGACAACTAATGAAAAACTGTTTTTT. Translation: CASSIERETTNEKLFF. J is TRBJ1-4 and V is TRBV19, with D hard to call. V lost 0 bases and J lost 0, with 8 bases in between. Per the germline V gene, CDR1 is LNHDA and CDR2 is SQIVND (reference sequence). CDR3 length: 16 amino acids.

The CDR3 sequence: CASSLTSGRVNEQFF. Here the CDR3 DNA reads TGTGCCAGCAGTTTGACTAGCGGGAGGGTAAATGAGCAGTTCTTC. This chain connects TRBV7-7 to TRBJ2-1, with 14 bases matching TRBD2. The CDR3 extends over 15 amino acids. V gave up 6 bases and J gave up 7 bases; unmatched junction bases: 5. Germline V gene sequence: CDR1 SSHAT, CDR2 FNYEAQ (reference sequence).

This rearrangement joins TRBV13 to TRBJ2-1; weak D call: TRBD2 (6 bases). The CDR3 spans 15 residues. The V end lost 3 bases, the J end lost 1 base, and 10 bases lay between the germline ends. Per the germline V gene, CDR1 is PRHDT and CDR2 is FYEKMQ (reference sequence). CDR3: CASSLGGGSYNEQFF. CDR3 in DNA: TGTGCCAGCAGCTTGGGGGGTGGATCCTACAATGAGCAGTTCTTC. Drawing the rest from reference TRBV13 and TRBJ2-1, the complete variable domain is AAGVIQSPRHLIKEKRETATLKCYPIPRHDTVYWYQQGPGQDPQFLISFYEKMQSDKGSIPDRFSAQQFSDYHSELNMSSLELGDSALYFCASSLGGGSYNEQFFGPGTRLTVL.

The rearrangement joins TRBV27 to TRBJ1-1, with D maybe TRBD1 (6 bases). The germline CDR1 and CDR2 sequences are MNHEY and SMNVEV (reference sequence). The CDR3 is 15 residues long. V was shortened by 5 bases and J by 2 bases, with 15 bases between the two germline ends. The CDR3 reads CASSPTKGGNTEAFF. The CDR3 DNA reads as TGTGCCAGCAGTCCTACTAAGGGGGGCAACACTGAAGCTTTCTTT.

The rearrangement uses TRBV10-1 and TRBJ2-1; D tentatively reads TRBD1 or TRBD2 (5 bases each). The CDR3 contains 18 residues. From germline, CDR1 is WNHNN and CDR2 SYGVQD (reference sequence). Trimming shortened V by 4 bases and J by 6 bases, and 25 bases separated the two germline ends. CDR3 residues: CASSGHRDRSILVNEQFF. DNA for the CDR3: TGCGCCAGCAGTGGACACCGGGACCGTTCCATCCTAGTCAATGAGCAGTTCTTC.

This clone was recorded only once. The chain links TRBV6-1 to TRBJ2-1; 14 bases line up with TRBD2. V lost 3 bases and J lost 8; bases outside the gene matches: 0. The germline V gene has CDR1 MNHNS and CDR2 SASEGT. The CDR3 has 14 residues. The CDR3 coding sequence is TGTGCCAGCAGTGAGGGACTAGCGGGAGATGAGCAGTTCTTC. As protein: CASSEGLAGDEQFF.

The chain uses TRBV6-5 and TRBJ1-4; D is unresolved. Germline V gives CDR1 MNHEY, CDR2 SVGAGI. This CDR3 is built from 14 residues. Deletions cut 5 bases from V and 8 bases from J, with 15 bases between. CDR3 sequence: CASSGAGSREKLFF. The DNA for the CDR3 is TGTGCCAGCAGTGGCGCGGGGTCACGGGAAAAACTGTTTTTT.

The genes are TRBV28 and TRBJ1-1, with unresolved D. The CDR3 totals 14 residues. Germline CDR1 MDHEN, CDR2 SYDVKM. The germline V and J ends were trimmed by 2 bases and 1 base, with 8 bases remaining between them. Here the CDR3 reads CASSLTAPNTEAFF. The CDR3 coding sequence is TGTGCCAGCAGTTTAACAGCCCCGAACACTGAAGCTTTCTTT.

The chain uses TRBV4-1 and TRBJ2-1, with TRBD2 matching over 8 bases. CDR3 length equals 16 residues. Looked up from germline, CDR1 is MGHRA and CDR2 is YSYEKL. J lost 6 bases, V lost 0 bases, and 7 bases had no gene match. CDR3 DNA: TGCGCCAGCAGCCAAGACTCAGCGGGAGCCATCAATGAGCAGTTCTTC. This codes for CASSQDSAGAINEQFF.

This chain connects TRBV29-1 to TRBJ2-1; 9 positions agree with TRBD1. Trimming at V came to 1 base and at J to 6 bases, leaving 4 bases not matched to a gene. Germline CDR1 is SQVTM and CDR2 is ANQGSEA. The CDR3 is 14 residues long. CDR3 DNA sequence: TGCAGCGTTGAAGGGGACAGGGATGTCAATGAGCAGTTCTTC. Translated, it gives CSVEGDRDVNEQFF.

V gene TRBV25-1 combines with J gene TRBJ2-7; D is uncertain. This CDR3 spans 14 amino acids. CDR1 is MGHDK and CDR2 is SYGVNS in the germline V gene. The V and J ends lost 1 base and 1 base respectively, with 8 bases between them. The CDR3 DNA sequence: TGTGCCAGCAGTGAATTAGAGGAATCCTACGAGCAGTACTTC. It encodes CASSELEESYEQYF.

The chain joins TRBV4-3 to TRBJ2-7; 9 bases align to TRBD1. This CDR3 has 14 amino acids. V shed 2 bases, J shed 7 bases, and the junction held 6 bases outside the gene matches. From germline, CDR1 is LGHNA and CDR2 YSLEER. The CDR3 loop is CASSQTGTGREQYF. The DNA for the CDR3 is TGCGCCAGCAGCCAAACTGGGACAGGGCGAGAGCAGTACTTC.

This clone showed up just once. V usage is TRBV2 and J usage is TRBJ2-2; TRBD2 is a possible D gene (6 bases). Trimming took 1 base from V and 6 from J, leaving 9 bases between them. This CDR3 has 14 amino acids. The germline V gene has CDR1 SNHLY and CDR2 FYNNEI. The CDR3 loop is CASSEVWGAGELFF. For the CDR3, the DNA is TGTGCCAGCAGTGAAGTCTGGGGGGCCGGGGAGCTGTTTTTT.

V usage is TRBV5-5 and J usage is TRBJ2-1; possibly TRBD1 for D (6 bases). Trimming stripped 0 bases from V and 2 bases from J, with 9 bases between. The CDR3 length is 15 residues. The V gene's germline CDR1 is SGHKS and CDR2 YYEKEE (reference sequence). The CDR3 is CASSLADSAYNEQFF. DNA for the CDR3: TGTGCCAGCAGCTTGGCGGACAGCGCCTACAATGAGCAGTTCTTC.